The 9 T cell receptor beta chains below all came from one sample that was sequenced in a study of T cells expressing NK-cell markers. TCRdb reprocessed the 5' RACE reads and keeps a single row for each CDR3 protein, giving no DNA. In all, the sample yields 400,000 or so distinct CDR3 sequences. Source material: blood T cells: a sorted CD56 or NKG2C T cell subset, CD4+ or CD8+ T cells, or bulk PBMC T cells (not recorded which). Receptors were obtained from a woman between 50 and 59 years old in good health.

The J gene is TRBJ2-2, the V gene TRBV5-1; TCRdb proposes TRBD1, but this gene call is untestable without DNA. The germline CDR1 and CDR2 sequences are SGHRS and YFSETQ. This CDR3 contains 20 residues. CDR3 amino acids: CASSPDKSTPETGSSGELFF. Complete variable domain (other parts from reference TRBV5-1 and TRBJ2-2): KAGVTQTPRYLIKTRGQQVTLSCSPISGHRSVSWYQQTPGQGLQFLFEYFSETQRNKGNFPGRFSGRQFSNSRSEMNVSTLELGDSALYLCASSPDKSTPETGSSGELFFGEGSRLTVL.

The V gene is TRBV2, the J gene TRBJ2-7. The germline V gene has CDR1 SNHLY and CDR2 FYNNEI. This CDR3 is 15 amino acids long. The chain's CDR3 is CASTPELGRSNEQYF.

The V gene is TRBV24-1, the J gene TRBJ2-1; TCRdb's D call of TRBD2 is untestable without DNA. CDR1 KGHDR and CDR2 SFDVKD come from the germline V gene. CDR3 length: 13 residues. The chain's CDR3 is CATSDEAGTRRFF.

The chain joins TRBV4-1 to TRBJ2-3; TCRdb's assignment of TRBD1 cannot be checked, as there is no DNA. CDR1 and CDR2 from the germline V gene are MGHRA and YSYEKL. This CDR3 is 17 amino acids long. This CDR3 is CASSQDEEAGYWNTQYF.

The chain is built from TRBV5-1 and TRBJ2-7; TCRdb picks TRBD1, but there is no DNA to check that call. Germline CDR1 and CDR2: SGHRS and YFSETQ. The CDR3 has 15 amino acids. The CDR3 spells CASSLEQGPFYEQYF.

The chain links TRBV12-3 or TRBV12-4 to TRBJ2-3; TCRdb lists TRBD1, though no DNA is available to test this call. The CDR3 contains 13 residues. Here the CDR3 reads CASRRDSTDTQYF.

The genes are TRBV6-2 or TRBV6-3 and TRBJ2-6; the D call of TRBD1 rests on TCRdb alone, since no DNA is present to check it. CDR1 and CDR2 from the germline V gene are MNHEY and SVGEGT. The CDR3 is 15 residues long. The CDR3 spells CAITGRASGANVLTF.

This rearrangement joins TRBV24-1 to TRBJ2-1. The germline V gene has CDR1 KGHDR and CDR2 SFDVKD. CDR3 length equals 11 residues. The CDR3 here is CATSVGWEQFF.

The chain combines TRBV27 with TRBJ2-1; the D gene TCRdb calls, TRBD1, cannot be checked with no DNA. Germline loops: CDR1 MNHEY, CDR2 SMNVEV (reference sequence). The CDR3 contains 14 residues. This chain's CDR3 is CASSLSSLSNEQFF.